This TCR beta chain is drawn from a study of shared clonotypes between healthy human individuals (TCRdb year 2020). About the full investigation: The cohort included three men and a couple of women between 18 and 49 years of age. For each donor, three plates each were used for CD4 naive and CD4 memory, two plates were used for CD8 naive, and one plate was used for CD8 memory. Blood TCR repertoires of roughly 5 healthy adults were deeply sequenced to estimate repertoire size and the extent of clonotype sharing between individuals. To increase sequencing depth and limit assay-specific biases, different laboratories used diverse techniques to prepare libraries and sequence TCR repertoires. Per donor, leukapheresis produced somewhere between about 0.85 and 10 billion PBMCs. On the study overall, not on this receptor specifically: Based on pairwise subsampling, the degree of clonotype sharing among donors was expected to be affected by sequencing depth. Because the study included a small number of donors, the genetic and exposure-history diversity represented was limited. Rarefaction of sorted-subset datasets indicated incomplete sequencing despite the large sequencing depth. Naive subsets generally had larger estimated clonotype richness than memory subsets. Higher generation probabilities were observed for clonotypes shared by all four sorted-subset donors than for non-shared clonotypes. When a handful of donors were compared, the shared fraction of clonotypes was 5% to 6.5% for naive CD4, 3.5% for naive CD8, 2% to 2.5% for memory CD4, and 0.35% to 0.4% for memory CD8. Sampling was restricted to blood, and TCR repertoires in tissue are likely to differ from TCR repertoires in blood.

The CDR3 sequence holds 13 residues, the cysteine and phenylalanine included. CDR3 DNA is the only sequence kept; it has 39 bases, read in frame from the first base. V is pared back by 11 bases and J by 0 bases, with 13 bases lying between the germline termini. CDR1 and CDR2 (MNHNS, SASEGT) derive from the germline V gene. CD8 naive samples consisted of CD45RO-negative cells that were positively selected for CCR7, yielding a CD45RA+CCR7+ population without TemRA cells. Healthy HIV-negative adults with no recently reported acute infections or vaccinations were included as donors. Every donor was a Caucasian adult residing in Nashville, Tennessee, USA. Blood was collected by leukapheresis, and PBMCs were isolated by Ficoll-Histopaque density gradient centrifugation and then cryopreserved in liquid nitrogen vapor phase. Analytical flow cytometry was used to check the purity and quantity of each magnetically sorted T cell population. Each sorted fraction had its genomic DNA isolated and then quantified by UV absorbance on a Nanodrop 2000c.

TCR CDR3 regions were amplified from genomic DNA by multiplex PCR using the deep immunoSEQ assay. Extracted genomic DNA from each cell subset was spread evenly across all wells of several immunoSEQ 96-well plates, with each plate serving as a replicate. For sorted subsets, approximately 0.2 ug of genomic DNA, equivalent to roughly 33,000 T cell genomes, went into each replicate PCR. Purified libraries were measured with a Qubit 3.0 fluorometer, size-checked on a Bioanalyzer 2100, and measured again with the KAPA Library Quantification kit. Every immunoSEQ 96-well plate was sequenced on a separate single-read 150-cycle Illumina NextSeq 550 flow cell. As for how the authors treated the data: Because the immunoSEQ output held only junctional sequences and lacked quality scores, the filtering could not match the filtering applied to full-length reads. To assign V/J genes and CDR3, sequences were annotated against IMGT germline references using PyIR, a Python wrapper for IgBLAST v1.9. Reads were filtered out if the reads had weak V/J assignments (E-value above 1e-6), no CDR3, stop codons, out-of-frame junctions, or ambiguous translated residues. V3J clonotypes were defined as sequences sharing an identical inferred V gene, J gene, and CDR3 amino acid sequence. The percentage overlap between two repertoires was calculated by dividing the number of shared unique clonotypes by the size of the smaller repertoire. Three approaches were used to assess repertoire richness: RTK rarefaction, the Chao1 estimator, and Recon v2.1 estimates of unobserved clonotypes. Generation probabilities were computed with OLGA for all TCRbeta clonotypes obtained by the gDNA method from four donors. Not all clones reach the TCRdb copy of this immuneACCESS table, which keeps in-frame sequences only. Checked studies attribute under half of the gap to unresolved V genes and leave the rest unexplained. V and J calls plus clone size are reproduced from that table; the DNA served to infer D and trimming. This sample comprises some 2,100,000 clones, more than 85% of them detected only once. More than 1.5% of the sample comes from the top ten.

This clone was seen more than once but under ten times. No antigen is known for it. Base qualities were left out, and no much larger clone turns up one base away. The TCR was taken from a young man in good health. Some clones in this sample may be carry-over from other donors' samples. Recombination connected TRBV6-1 to TRBJ1-1, with the D gene not clear enough to name. The source material was naive CD8+ T cells from PBMCs. The label giving this sample's cell subset or site can be read as: CD45RA+CCR7+. CDR3 reads: CALHHDLNTEAFF. The DNA sequence reads TGTGCCTTACACCATGACTTGAACACTGAAGCTTTCTTT.